The 23 T cell receptor beta chains below come from one sample, sequenced in a study of CD8+ T cells in alopecia areata. Once RNA had been extracted, it was reverse transcribed into cDNA to act as the sequencing template. The assay was immunoSEQ multiplex PCR, and TCRdb's table has in-frame clones only and misses some. The sample consists of 90,000 to 100,000 clones, 40% to 45% of them appearing once. Source material: CD4+ T cells sorted from blood. Receptors originate from a human donor with alopecia areata.

The rearrangement joins TRBV20-1 to TRBJ2-5; D might be TRBD1 or TRBD2, each matching 5 bases. Germline-derived CDR1 and CDR2 are DFQATT and SNEGSKA (reference sequence). V lost 3 bases and J lost 4, with 6 bases in between. The length of the CDR3 is 11 residues. CDR3 nucleotides: TGCAGTGCTAGTGGGGGAGAGACCCAGTACTTC. Translating gives CSASGGETQYF.

This clone has a handful of counts. V is TRBV6-6 and J is TRBJ1-2; D may be TRBD1 (5 bases). CDR1 and CDR2 (germline): MNHNY, SVGAGI (reference sequence). The V end was cut by 7 bases, the J end by 14 bases, with 20 bases between. This CDR3 contains 12 residues. DNA of the CDR3: TGTGCCAGCACCCCCGCCGGGACTCTAGTAACCTTC. It specifies CASTPAGTLVTF.

V and J are TRBV29-1 and TRBJ1-2; 7 bases agree with TRBD1. The junction had 1 base not matched to a gene; V was cut back by 6 bases and J by 3 bases. Germline V gene lookup returns CDR1 SQVTM and CDR2 ANQGSEA. The CDR3 contains 11 residues. The CDR3 DNA reads as TGCAGCGTAGACAGGGACTATGGCTACACCTTC. This gives the protein CSVDRDYGYTF.

This clone has more than one count but fewer than ten. V usage is TRBV29-1 and J usage is TRBJ1-2; D is ambiguous. This CDR3 is built from 11 residues. V was clipped by 7 bases and J by 6 bases, with 12 bases between them. Germline lookup yields CDR1 SQVTM and CDR2 ANQGSEA. The CDR3 nucleotides read TGCAGCGAAAACTTCGGCGATGGCTACACCTTC. Protein: CSENFGDGYTF.

The CDR3 loop reads CASSLGGEFSYNEQFF. The DNA for the CDR3 is TGCGCCAGCAGCTTGGGGGGAGAGTTCTCCTACAATGAGCAGTTCTTC. V gene TRBV5-1 combines with J gene TRBJ2-1, with D perhaps matching TRBD2 (5 bases). The CDR3 sequence is 16 residues long. Germline V lookup: CDR1 SGHRS, CDR2 YFSETQ. Trimming removed 0 bases at V and 0 bases at J, with 10 bases between.

The genes are TRBV5-1 and TRBJ2-2; 7 bases match TRBD1. The CDR3 runs 16 residues. CDR1 and CDR2 from the germline V gene are SGHRS and YFSETQ. V dropped 4 bases and J dropped 2; count of bases not matched to a gene: 8. CDR3 DNA: TGCGCCAGCAGCCATGAGACAGGGAGTAACACCGGGGAGCTGTTTTTT. This translates into CASSHETGSNTGELFF. Full variable domain (missing parts from reference TRBV5-1 and TRBJ2-2): KAGVTQTPRYLIKTRGQQVTLSCSPISGHRSVSWYQQTPGQGLQFLFEYFSETQRNKGNFPGRFSGRQFSNSRSEMNVSTLELGDSALYLCASSHETGSNTGELFFGEGSRLTVL.

This clone showed up just a few times. The chain uses TRBV28 and TRBJ1-6; D possibly corresponds to TRBD1 (5 bases). The CDR3 sequence is 13 residues long. Germline values: CDR1 MDHEN, CDR2 SYDVKM. Trimming removed 8 bases from V and 7 bases from J, with 12 bases in between. The CDR3 sequence: CASLRDRNSPLHF. CDR3 in DNA: TGTGCCAGCCTCCGGGACCGGAATTCACCCCTCCACTTT.

The J gene is TRBJ2-4, the V gene TRBV28; the D gene is possibly TRBD2 (5 bases). The CDR3 is 13 amino acids. Trimming pared 10 bases from V and 0 bases from J, leaving 10 bases between. The germline V gene encodes CDR1 MDHEN and CDR2 SYDVKM. The chain's CDR3 is CATESGAKNIQYF. For the CDR3, the DNA is TGTGCCACCGAAAGCGGAGCCAAAAACATTCAGTACTTC.

This clone was found a few times. V gene TRBV19 combines with J gene TRBJ2-5; 9 bases are shared with TRBD1. V lost 5 bases and J lost 3; bases outside the gene matches: 4. CDR1 and CDR2 from the germline V gene are LNHDA and SQIVND (reference sequence). The length of the CDR3 is 14 residues. The CDR3 is CASSSWTGEETQYF. CDR3 in DNA: TGTGCCAGTAGTTCATGGACAGGGGAAGAGACCCAGTACTTC.

The sample holds a few counts of this clone. The chain carries TRBV29-1 and TRBJ2-7; TRBD1 is a possible D gene (5 bases). Germline V gene lookup returns CDR1 SQVTM and CDR2 ANQGSEA. Trimming removed 7 bases at V and 3 bases at J, with 10 bases between. The CDR3 is 11 residues long. CDR3 region: CSAADSYEQYF. Here the CDR3 DNA reads TGCAGCGCAGCCGACAGCTACGAGCAGTACTTC.

This rearrangement joins TRBV29-1 to TRBJ2-2; TRBD2 is a possible D gene (6 bases). This CDR3 has 13 amino acids. Trimming removed 7 bases from V and 6 bases from J, with 15 bases in between. The V gene's germline CDR1 is SQVTM and CDR2 ANQGSEA. CDR3 in DNA: TGCAGCGCGGATAGCGGAGGAGCCGGGGAGCTGTTTTTT. Translated: CSADSGGAGELFF.

The chain links TRBV7-2 to TRBJ2-5; TRBD1 matches 7 bases. In germline, CDR1 is SGHTA, CDR2 FQGNSA. The V segment lost 5 bases and the J segment 5 bases; nucleotides outside the gene matches: 5. This CDR3 comprises 13 residues. This CDR3 is CASSRQGLETQYF. DNA of the CDR3: TGTGCCAGCAGCCGACAGGGCTTGGAGACCCAGTACTTC.

J is TRBJ2-5 and V is TRBV29-1, with TRBD1 matching over 7 bases. The germline CDR1 and CDR2 sequences are SQVTM and ANQGSEA. Trimming cost V 3 bases and J 4 bases; bases outside gene matches: 2. The CDR3 is 12 amino acids. CDR3 loop: CSVETGSETQYF. CDR3 nucleotide sequence: TGCAGCGTTGAGACAGGGTCAGAGACCCAGTACTTC.

The chain combines TRBV5-6 with TRBJ1-1, with 12 bases identical to TRBD1. Germline V gives CDR1 SGHDT, CDR2 YYEEEE. The CDR3 covers 15 residues. Germline trimming cut 0 bases from V and 11 bases from J; bases unmatched to any gene: 8. The CDR3 bases are TGTGCCAGCAGCTTGGTCCCGGGACAGGGGGCGATGGCTTTCTTT. It codes for CASSLVPGQGAMAFF.

This clone occurred a few times. This chain joins TRBV5-1 and TRBJ1-1; D unclear. This CDR3 spans 13 amino acids. CDR1 and CDR2 from the germline V gene are SGHRS and YFSETQ. V lost 0 bases to trimming and J lost 1 base, with 4 bases between them. The CDR3 DNA reads TGCGCCAGCAGCTTGGCCGAGAACACTGAAGCTTTCTTT. Translating gives CASSLAENTEAFF.

In regard to this clone: Other nucleotide sequences from this sample produce the same CDR3. The chain combines TRBV29-1 with TRBJ2-7; no definite D call. CDR1 and CDR2 (germline): SQVTM, ANQGSEA. The CDR3 runs 11 residues. The V end was cut by 3 bases, the J end by 1 base, with 4 bases between. The CDR3 protein is CSVESSYEQYF. The CDR3 DNA follows: TGCAGCGTTGAGTCATCCTACGAGCAGTACTTC.

V usage is TRBV5-1 and J usage is TRBJ2-1; a possible D gene is TRBD2 (5 bases). This CDR3 is built from 13 residues. Germline values: CDR1 SGHRS, CDR2 YFSETQ. Trimming pared 9 bases from V and 8 bases from J, leaving 18 bases between. The CDR3: CATTMRGNDEQFF. CDR3 sequence (DNA): TGCGCCACCACGATGCGAGGGAATGATGAGCAGTTCTTC.

V and J are TRBV29-1 and TRBJ1-1, with 8 bases that match TRBD1. CDR1 SQVTM and CDR2 ANQGSEA come from the germline V gene. After removal of 7 bases from V and 2 bases from J, the junction contained 6 bases not matched to a gene. CDR3 length: 13 amino acids. The chain's CDR3 is CSADDRGNTEAFF. DNA of the CDR3: TGCAGCGCCGATGACAGGGGCAACACTGAAGCTTTCTTT. Combining the CDR3 with reference TRBV29-1 and TRBJ1-1 gives the whole variable domain SAVISQKPSRDICQRGTSLTIQCQVDSQVTMMFWYRQQPGQSLTLIATANQGSEATYESGFVIDKFPISRPNLTFSTLTVSNMSPEDSSIYLCSADDRGNTEAFFGQGTRLTVV.

V and J are TRBV29-1 and TRBJ1-1; D may be TRBD1 (5 bases). The V gene lost 6 bases and the J gene lost 11 bases, with 22 bases spanning the gap. This CDR3 spans 13 amino acids. The germline V gene has CDR1 SQVTM and CDR2 ANQGSEA. The CDR3 is CSVFRETRLRAFF. DNA for the CDR3: TGCAGCGTGTTCAGGGAAACGCGTCTGAGGGCTTTCTTT.

The chain employs TRBV29-1 and TRBJ2-1; weak D call: TRBD2 (5 bases). Trimming removed 4 bases at V and 8 bases at J, with 15 bases between. The length of the CDR3 is 13 residues. Germline CDR1 and CDR2: SQVTM and ANQGSEA. CDR3 sequence (DNA): TGCAGCGTTGGGGCTAGCCCAGTCGATGAGCAGTTCTTC. Translating it yields CSVGASPVDEQFF.

The chain carries TRBV29-1 and TRBJ2-4; the D is unclear. The germline gives CDR1 SQVTM, CDR2 ANQGSEA. The CDR3 runs 14 residues. Trimming took 4 bases from V and 0 from J, leaving 10 bases between them. The CDR3 protein is CSVVLRLAKNIQYF. The CDR3 DNA sequence: TGCAGCGTTGTATTGAGACTAGCCAAAAACATTCAGTACTTC.

The chain joins TRBV12-1 to TRBJ1-6. TRBV12-1 is a pseudogene. The CDR3 loop spans 14 amino acids. The CDR3, as DNA: TGTGCCAGCAGCCGGGGAATCAGGAAACCACCCCTCCACTTT. Protein: CASSRGIRKPPLHF.

This clone was seen once. The chain carries TRBV7-2 and TRBJ2-5; D gene uncertain. Germline values: CDR1 SGHTA, CDR2 FQGNSA. This CDR3 has 15 residues. V lost 6 bases and J 1 base, leaving 15 bases between the germline ends. The CDR3 region is CASRPYGRAQETQYF. Here the CDR3 DNA reads TGTGCCAGCAGACCCTACGGGCGAGCCCAAGAGACCCAGTACTTC.